Listed here are 9 T cell receptor beta chains from one sample, sequenced in a study of T cells in localized non-small cell lung cancer. The table came from immunoSEQ multiplex PCR; TCRdb's copy has only in-frame clones and leaves some out. The table includes approximately 150,000 clones, roughly 90% detected once. This specimen consisted of peripheral blood, obtained before any cancer treatment. These receptors were collected from a female donor over 55 with stage I lung adenocarcinoma.

The CDR3 DNA reads TGTGCCAGCTCACCGGCCGGCGGGAGGGTTGGAAACATTCAGTACTTC. This encodes CASSPAGGRVGNIQYF. V gene TRBV18 combines with J gene TRBJ2-4; TRBD2 agrees at 9 bases. Trimming took 3 bases from V and 6 from J; bases not matched to a gene: 9. Germline loops: CDR1 KGHSH, CDR2 LQKENI. CDR3 size: 16 residues. The full variable domain, completed using reference TRBV18 and TRBJ2-4, is NAGVMQNPRHLVRRRGQEARLRCSPMKGHSHVYWYRQLPEEGLKFMVYLQKENIIDESGMPKERFSAEFPKEGPSILRIQQVVRGDSAAYFCASSPAGGRVGNIQYFGAGTRLSVL.

V usage is TRBV9 and J usage is TRBJ2-2, with D perhaps matching TRBD2 (5 bases). Deletions cut 2 bases from V and 5 bases from J, with 13 bases between. This CDR3 contains 15 residues. Germline V gene data show CDR1 as SGDLS and CDR2 as YYNGEE. Here the CDR3 reads CASSVEGISTGELFF. CDR3 in DNA: TGTGCCAGCAGCGTCGAGGGCATTTCGACCGGGGAGCTGTTTTTT.

The gene calls are TRBV27 and TRBJ2-7; TRBD1 matches 8 bases. Germline V CDR1 and CDR2: MNHEY, SMNVEV (reference sequence). With V trimmed by 6 bases and J by 2 bases, 9 bases remained unmatched. There are 15 residues in the CDR3. The CDR3 bases are TGTGCCAGCAGCGAAACCGGGACAGGAACCTACGAGCAGTACTTC. Translating it yields CASSETGTGTYEQYF.

This rearrangement joins TRBV19 to TRBJ1-3; no firm D call. CDR3 size: 16 residues. Germline V lookup: CDR1 LNHDA, CDR2 SQIVND (reference sequence). The V and J ends lost 8 bases and 0 bases respectively, with 17 bases between them. For the CDR3, the DNA is TGTGCCAGTTCCCCGGGAGGGTACGTCTCTGGAAACACCATATATTTT. Encoded protein: CASSPGGYVSGNTIYF. The full variable domain, in which reference TRBV19 and TRBJ1-3 provide the parts outside the CDR3, is DGGITQSPKYLFRKEGQNVTLSCEQNLNHDAMYWYRQDPGQGLRLIYYSQIVNDFQKGDIAEGYSVSREKKESFPLTVTSAQKNPTAFYLCASSPGGYVSGNTIYFGEGSWLTVV.

This clone appeared a single time. The J gene is TRBJ1-5, the V gene TRBV2; 10 nucleotides align to TRBD1. Germline V gives CDR1 SNHLY, CDR2 FYNNEI. V dropped 6 bases and J dropped 0; count of bases not matched to a gene: 2. This CDR3 comprises 15 residues. CDR3: CASRGTGVSNQPQHF. The CDR3 DNA reads TGTGCCAGCAGGGGGACAGGGGTTAGCAATCAGCCCCAGCATTTT.

The chain recombines TRBV27 with TRBJ2-6; D ambiguous. Trimming shortened V by 7 bases and J by 1 base, and 11 bases separated the two germline ends. Germline V gene data show CDR1 as MNHEY and CDR2 as SMNVEV (reference sequence). The CDR3 covers 15 residues. The DNA of the CDR3 is TGTGCCAGCATCGGGTCCGAATCTGGGGCCAACGTCCTGACTTTC. Translating it yields CASIGSESGANVLTF.

This clone was observed a handful of times. CDR3 bases: TGTGCCAGCACTATATCGGACAGTAACTATGGCTACACCTTC. It yields the protein CASTISDSNYGYTF. The chain is built from TRBV6-5 and TRBJ1-2, with D perhaps TRBD1 (6 bases). V was clipped by 7 bases and J by 1 base, with 13 bases between them. Germline CDR1 and CDR2: MNHEY and SVGAGI. This CDR3 spans 14 amino acids.

The chain couples TRBV27 to TRBJ2-1, with 9 bases fitting TRBD1. The CDR3 is 14 residues long. Trimming at V came to 6 bases and at J to 5 bases, leaving 5 bases not matched to a gene. The germline CDR1 and CDR2 sequences are MNHEY and SMNVEV (reference sequence). CDR3 amino acids: CASSRQGDDNEQFF. CDR3 in DNA: TGTGCCAGCAGCCGACAGGGGGACGACAATGAGCAGTTCTTC.

This chain links TRBV30 with TRBJ2-3; 9 bases line up with TRBD2. With V trimmed by 5 bases and J by 7 bases, 16 bases remained unmatched. Germline CDR1 reads GTSNPN; CDR2 reads SVGIG (reference sequence). CDR3 size: 16 residues. The CDR3 DNA reads as TGTGCCTGGGCCGGACAAGCGGGAGGTTTTATAAATACGCAGTATTTT. Translated: CAWAGQAGGFINTQYF.